This paragraph reports one T cell receptor (beta chain). The source of the sample is a study of response to subunit inactivated influenza vaccine. MiXCR, run by TCRdb on the RT-PCR reads, gives a single entry per CDR3 protein. The sample yields 150,000 to 200,000 distinct CDR3 sequences, roughly 12% seen once. Germline CDR1 DFQATT, CDR2 SNEGSKA (reference sequence). CDR3 length equals 14 residues. Trimming removed 2 bases at V and 1 base at J, with 11 bases between. This sample was shared with a second study, whose subject was T cells expressing NK-cell markers. From that report: The authors generated TCR beta cDNA through 5'RACE template switching with UMIs. Investigators obtained TCR beta repertoires from sorted CD3+CD56+NKG2C+, CD3+CD56+NKG2C- and CD3+CD56-NKG2C+ T cells. With respect to HCMV, seven of the eight sequenced donors were seropositive, and one was seronegative. Whether expanded NKG2C+ T cell clones were HCMV specific stayed uncertain.

The specimen comprised CD8+ T cells sorted from PBMCs, sampled 11 to 12 days after vaccination. The TCR sequence derives from a man aged 50 to 60 who received an inactivated influenza vaccine. The chain joins TRBV20-1 to TRBJ1-1; D is perhaps TRBD1 (5 bases). The CDR3 DNA reads TGCAGTGCTAGAACTTGGGACGGGAACACTGAAGCTTTCTTT. Amino acids: CSARTWDGNTEAFF.